Listed below are T cell receptor beta chains from one sample, sequenced in a study of T cells in Graves' hyperthyroidism and ophthalmopathy. TCRdb analysed the multiplex PCR reads with MiXCR anew, one entry per CDR3 protein. The sample lists a few hundred thousand distinct CDR3 sequences, roughly 22% seen once, with around 47% in the top ten. The sample comprised blood. These receptors were obtained from an older woman with Graves' ophthalmopathy. CDR3s include the opening cysteine and the closing phenylalanine or tryptophan. A D gene is named only where the DNA matches it firmly. Part of the rows lack a size; the others show once, few, many or a class for expanded clones.

many,15,NA,TRBV11-2,TRBJ2-2,TGTGCCAGCAGCTTAGATGGGGGGAACACCGGGGAGCTGTTTTTT,CASSLDGGNTGELFF
many,15,TRBD2,TRBV6-2/TRBV6-3,TRBJ2-7,TGTGCCAGCAGTTACTCGAAGCTAGCGGCCTACGAGCAGTACTTC,CASSYSKLAAYEQYF
many,13,NA,TRBV2,TRBJ1-1,TGTGCCAGCACTGGGGCCGGATTCACTGAAGCTTTCTTT,CASTGAGFTEAFF
many,15,TRBD1,TRBV11-2,TRBJ2-5,TGTGCCAGCAGCTTCGGACAGGGGGCGTTTGAGACCCAGTACTTC,CASSFGQGAFETQYF
NA,13,TRBD1,TRBV6-1,TRBJ1-2,TGTGCCAGCACTCCGGACAGGGCTTATGGCTACACCTTC,CASTPDRAYGYTF
few,15,TRBD2,TRBV3-1,TRBJ2-7,TGTGCCAGCAGCCCGACTAGCGGGGGACCCTACGAGCAGTACTTC,CASSPTSGGPYEQYF
many,17,TRBD2,TRBV5-1,TRBJ2-1,TGCGCCAGCAGCCGGGGACTAGCGGGAGTTTGGGGCAATGAGCAGTTCTTC,CASSRGLAGVWGNEQFF
few,17,TRBD2,TRBV5-1,TRBJ2-1,TGCGCCAGCAGCTCCTCTCTTAGCGGGAGTCCCTACAATGAGCAGTTCTTC,CASSSSLSGSPYNEQFF
many,14,NA,TRBV12-3/TRBV12-4,TRBJ1-1,TGTGCCAGCAGTTTATCCTCGACGAACACTGAAGCTTTCTTT,CASSLSSTNTEAFF
NA,14,NA,TRBV6-9,TRBJ2-7,TGTGCCAGCAGTTTCCAAGTTTTCGCGGGCGAGCAGTACTTC,CASSFQVFAGEQYF
many,14,TRBD1,TRBV11-2,TRBJ1-1,TGTGCCAGCAGCACCGACAGGGCGAACACTGAAGCTTTCTTT,CASSTDRANTEAFF
many,14,NA,TRBV2,TRBJ1-2,TGTGCCAGCAGTTGGACGACCGAGGGCGGTGGCTACACCTTC,CASSWTTEGGGYTF
few,14,NA,TRBV2,TRBJ2-3,TGTGCCAGAGACACTCCCGATGACACAGATACGCAGTATTTT,CARDTPDDTDTQYF
NA,13,NA,TRBV9,TRBJ2-2,TGTGCCAGCAGCGTTACGGGAACCGGGGAGCTGTTTTTT,CASSVTGTGELFF
NA,16,NA,TRBV7-2,TRBJ2-3,TGTGCCAGCAGAAAAGGGGGGACTACCCTCGTGTATACGCAGTATTTT,CASRKGGTTLVYTQYF
NA,15,NA,TRBV7-9,TRBJ2-5,TGTGCCAGCAGCTTAGCCGGGCAGGTGAAAGAGACCCAGTACTTC,CASSLAGQVKETQYF
few,17,NA,TRBV11-3,TRBJ2-3,TGTGCCAGCAGCGGCAGCGGGTGGTCATCTAGCACAGATACGCAGTATTTT,CASSGSGWSSSTDTQYF
many,13,NA,TRBV2,TRBJ1-2,TGTGCCATCAATCTCGGGGGAAACTATGGCTACACCTTC,CAINLGGNYGYTF
NA,13,NA,TRBV7-2,TRBJ2-5,TGTGCCAGCAGCTTGGAATGGTCTCGGACCCAGTACTTC,CASSLEWSRTQYF
NA,15,TRBD1,TRBV7-9,TRBJ1-2,TGTGCCAGCAGCTTAGGAAGGGGGCAGATCGATGGCTACACCTTC,CASSLGRGQIDGYTF
many,15,TRBD1,TRBV6-6,TRBJ2-7,TGTGCCAGCAGTTACACTCCGGGACAGCGATACGAGCAGTACTTC,CASSYTPGQRYEQYF
many,14,TRBD2,TRBV20-1,TRBJ2-3,TGCAGTGCTCGCCGACTAGCGGCTACAGATACGCAGTATTTT,CSARRLAATDTQYF
few,15,TRBD2,TRBV7-9,TRBJ2-7,TGTGCCAGCAGCCCTCCAGCGGGAGGCAACTACGAGCAGTACTTC,CASSPPAGGNYEQYF
NA,17,NA,TRBV13,TRBJ2-2,TGTGCCAGCAGCTCCCAGACTAGACGGATGGGAACCGGGGAGCTGTTTTTT,CASSSQTRRMGTGELFF
many,15,NA,TRBV28,TRBJ2-3,TGTGCCAGCAGCCGAAGGGGGGGGAGGACAGATACGCAGTATTTT,CASSRRGGRTDTQYF
few,14,NA,TRBV12-3/TRBV12-4,TRBJ1-3,TGTGCCAGCAGTTTCAGCGGGGGGCTAAACACCATATATTTT,CASSFSGGLNTIYF
few,16,NA,TRBV4-3,TRBJ1-1,TGCGCCAGCAGCCAAGATCGCCTATCGTGGGGGTCTGAAGCTTTCTTT,CASSQDRLSWGSEAFF
NA,19,NA,TRBV7-4,TRBJ2-7,TGTGCCAGCAGCTGGCGTCCGGGACCCAGCCTTCCTTGCTCCTACGAGCAGTACTTC,CASSWRPGPSLPCSYEQYF
NA,14,TRBD1,TRBV6-1,TRBJ1-6,TGTGCCAGCAGTCAGTACAGGGGTAGTTCACCCCTCCACTTT,CASSQYRGSSPLHF
many,14,NA,TRBV7-2,TRBJ2-1,TGTGCCAGCAGCTTAAACGTCGTCGGGAAAGAGCAGTTCTTC,CASSLNVVGKEQFF
NA,14,NA,TRBV20-1,TRBJ2-3,TGCAGTGCTTCGGGTGGGGGTAGGGGAGATACGCAGTATTTT,CSASGGGRGDTQYF
NA,16,NA,TRBV6-2/TRBV6-3,TRBJ2-7,TGTGCCAGCAGTTACTCGACACCAAGGGGAACCTACGAGCAGTACTTC,CASSYSTPRGTYEQYF
many,15,NA,TRBV7-2,TRBJ1-2,TGTGCCAGCAGCCCGCACAAGGAAGGCATTTATGGCTACACCTTC,CASSPHKEGIYGYTF
many,13,NA,TRBV12-3/TRBV12-4,TRBJ2-5,TGTGCCAGCAGTCTCCGACCCCAAGAGACCCAGTACTTC,CASSLRPQETQYF
few,10,NA,TRBV20-1,TRBJ2-3,TGCAGTGCAAGCCTGGATACGCAGTATTTT,CSASLDTQYF
NA,17,TRBD1,TRBV7-9,TRBJ1-4,TGTGCCAGCAGCTACGGACAGGGCCCCTCAACTAATGAAAAACTGTTTTTT,CASSYGQGPSTNEKLFF
NA,12,NA,TRBV20-1,TRBJ1-2,TGCAGTGCTTTCGGAGACCGCTACCTACTAACCTTC,CSAFGDRYLLTF
few,16,NA,TRBV5-1,TRBJ2-2,TGCGCCAGCAGCTTGGGAGGCGGGACTAACACCGGGGAGCTGTTTTTT,CASSLGGGTNTGELFF
NA,16,NA,TRBV3-1,TRBJ2-3,TGTGCCAGCAGCCCGGGGGCCCTTCCCCACTCGGATACGCAGTATTTT,CASSPGALPHSDTQYF
few,15,NA,TRBV6-5,TRBJ2-1,TGTGCCAGCAGTTACGAGGCTGCGGGCCGAAATGAGCAGTTCTTC,CASSYEAAGRNEQFF
many,14,NA,TRBV6-1,TRBJ1-2,TGTGCCAGCAGAGCCTCCTGGGCGAACTATGGCTACACCTTC,CASRASWANYGYTF
few,13,NA,TRBV11-2,TRBJ2-2,TGTGCCAGCAGCCGCGGGATCACCGGGGAGCTGTTTTTT,CASSRGITGELFF
many,15,TRBD1,TRBV7-9,TRBJ2-1,TGTGCCAGCAGCTTAGGGGACAGGGGTTCGGATGAGCAGTTCTTC,CASSLGDRGSDEQFF
few,14,NA,TRBV5-6,TRBJ1-5,TGTGCCAGCAGCCTTGCTGGGGCAGATCAGCCCCAGCATTTT,CASSLAGADQPQHF
many,11,NA,TRBV30,TRBJ1-1,TGTGCCTGGAGTGTCGAGGTTGAAGCTTTCTTT,CAWSVEVEAFF
few,15,NA,TRBV3-1,TRBJ2-7,TGTGCCAGCAGCCAAGAAGTGGGGACCCCCTACGAGCAGTACTTC,CASSQEVGTPYEQYF
many,13,NA,TRBV6-1,TRBJ1-1,TGTGCCAGCAGTGAATTAAAGGGGACTGAAGCTTTCTTT,CASSELKGTEAFF
NA,14,NA,TRBV12-3/TRBV12-4,TRBJ1-1,TGTGCCAGCCGCCGATCCGGCGTGAACACTGAAGCTTTCTTT,CASRRSGVNTEAFF
NA,12,NA,TRBV20-1,TRBJ2-7,TGCAGTGCTGGTTTGGGGTCCCACGAGCAGTACTTC,CSAGLGSHEQYF
many,18,TRBD2,TRBV12-3/TRBV12-4,TRBJ2-3,TGTGCCAGCAGTCCCGGGACTAGCGGGACACCTAGCACAGATACGCAGTATTTT,CASSPGTSGTPSTDTQYF
NA,17,TRBD1,TRBV9,TRBJ1-2,TGTGCCAGCAGCGTAGGGCTCGGACAGGGGGGGACCTATGGCTACACCTTC,CASSVGLGQGGTYGYTF
NA,13,NA,TRBV28,TRBJ2-7,TGTGCCAGCAGTTTACTGAACCCCTACGAGCAGTACTTC,CASSLLNPYEQYF
NA,14,NA,TRBV12-3/TRBV12-4,TRBJ1-6,TGTGCCAGCAGGGCAGGACAGTTCGGCTCACCCCTCCACTTT,CASRAGQFGSPLHF
NA,14,NA,TRBV19,TRBJ1-3,TGTGCCAGTAGGATACAGGGTCAGCGAAACACCATATATTTT,CASRIQGQRNTIYF
many,12,NA,TRBV7-8,TRBJ1-2,TGTGCCAGCAGCGCCGACGGCTATGGCTACACCTTC,CASSADGYGYTF